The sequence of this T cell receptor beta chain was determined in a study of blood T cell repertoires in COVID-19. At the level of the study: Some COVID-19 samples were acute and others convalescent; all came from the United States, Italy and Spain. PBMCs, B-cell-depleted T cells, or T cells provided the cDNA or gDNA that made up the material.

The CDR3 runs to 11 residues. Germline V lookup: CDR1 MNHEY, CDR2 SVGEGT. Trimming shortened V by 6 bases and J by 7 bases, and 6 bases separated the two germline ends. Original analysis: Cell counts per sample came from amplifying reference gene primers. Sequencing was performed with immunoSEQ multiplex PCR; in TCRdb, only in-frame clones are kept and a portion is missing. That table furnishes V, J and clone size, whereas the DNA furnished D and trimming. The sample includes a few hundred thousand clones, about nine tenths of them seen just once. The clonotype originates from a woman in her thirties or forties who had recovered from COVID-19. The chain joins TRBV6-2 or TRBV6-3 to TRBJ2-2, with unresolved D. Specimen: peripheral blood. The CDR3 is CASSPLGELFF. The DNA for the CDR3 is TGTGCCAGCAGCCCACTCGGGGAGCTGTTTTTT.